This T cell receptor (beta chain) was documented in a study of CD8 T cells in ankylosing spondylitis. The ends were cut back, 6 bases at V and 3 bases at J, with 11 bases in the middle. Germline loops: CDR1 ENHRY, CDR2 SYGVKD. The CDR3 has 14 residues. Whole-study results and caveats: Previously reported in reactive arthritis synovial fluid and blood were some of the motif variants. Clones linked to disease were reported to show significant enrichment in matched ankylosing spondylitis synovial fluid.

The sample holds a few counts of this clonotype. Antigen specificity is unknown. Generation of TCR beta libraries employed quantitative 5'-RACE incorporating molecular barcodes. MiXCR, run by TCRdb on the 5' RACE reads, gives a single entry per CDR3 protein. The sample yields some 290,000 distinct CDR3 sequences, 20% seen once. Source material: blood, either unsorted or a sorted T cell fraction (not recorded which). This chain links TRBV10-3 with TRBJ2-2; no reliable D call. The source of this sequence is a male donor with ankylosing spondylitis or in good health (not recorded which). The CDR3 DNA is TGTGCCATCAGGGGCCCTGGGGACACCGGGGAGCTGTTTTTT. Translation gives CAIRGPGDTGELFF.